The rows below give T cell receptor beta chains drawn from one sample of a study of blood T cell repertoires in COVID-19. Method: immunoSEQ multiplex PCR; TCRdb's copy keeps in-frame clones and lacks some. The repertoire holds roughly 60,000 clones, roughly 88% seen once, with 10% in the top ten. Sequenced sample: peripheral blood. The receptors here all came from a man aged 25-45 years with COVID-19, enrolled during active disease. Both conserved end residues are part of each CDR3. D genes are given only for firm matches. The size of a clone is reported for some rows only, either as once, few or many, or as a class for expanded clones.

j_gene	d_gene	abundance	v_gene	CDR3aa	CDR3nt
TRBJ2-3	-	medium-sized	TRBV6-4	CASSERDTDTQYF	TGTGCCAGCAGTGAACGGGACACAGATACGCAGTATTTT
TRBJ2-2	TRBD2	-	TRBV9	CASSGPTSGQANTGELFF	TGTGCCAGCAGCGGCCCGACTAGCGGGCAAGCGAACACCGGGGAGCTGTTTTTT
TRBJ1-1	TRBD1	-	TRBV6-5	CASSYRTGGWTEAFF	TGTGCCAGCAGTTACCGGACAGGGGGTTGGACTGAAGCTTTCTTT
TRBJ2-1	-	-	TRBV6-5	CASSQTGEQFF	TGTGCCAGCAGCCAAACAGGGGAGCAGTTCTTC
TRBJ2-3	TRBD1	-	TRBV29-1	CSVQTGGTDTQYF	TGCAGCGTGCAGACAGGGGGCACAGATACGCAGTATTTT
TRBJ2-2	TRBD1	-	TRBV6-6	CASSPLAGQGTVGELFF	TGTGCCAGCAGTCCTTTGGCGGGACAGGGGACGGTGGGGGAGCTGTTTTTT
TRBJ2-1	-	-	TRBV4-1	CASSQDYNVGSYNEQFF	TGCGCCAGCAGCCAAGATTATAATGTCGGCTCCTACAATGAGCAGTTCTTC
TRBJ1-2	-	-	TRBV5-6	CASSLRRYGYTF	TGTGCCAGCAGCTTGCGTAGATATGGCTACACCTTC
TRBJ2-7	TRBD1	few	TRBV10-1	CASSPYPRGQISYEQYF	TGCGCCAGCAGCCCATACCCCCGGGGACAGATCTCCTACGAGCAGTACTTC
TRBJ2-7	-	once	TRBV28	CASSSDDSPYEQYF	TGTGCCAGCAGTTCAGACGACAGTCCCTACGAGCAGTACTTC
TRBJ1-1	-	-	TRBV28	CASSYLNTEAFF	TGTGCCAGCTCTTATTTGAACACTGAAGCTTTCTTT
TRBJ1-2	TRBD1	-	TRBV13	CASSSTGIDRDDGYTF	TGTGCCAGCAGCTCCACCGGAATTGACAGGGACGATGGCTACACCTTC
TRBJ2-7	TRBD1	-	TRBV28	CASSLSQGEAKQYF	TGTGCCAGCAGTTTAAGTCAGGGGGAAGCCAAGCAGTACTTC
TRBJ2-7	-	-	TRBV5-8	CASREEGAPSYEQYF	TGTGCCAGCAGAGAAGAGGGAGCCCCCTCCTACGAGCAGTACTTC
TRBJ1-5	-	-	TRBV28	CASSFYPGSNQPQHF	TGTGCCAGCAGTTTTTACCCGGGGAGCAATCAGCCCCAGCATTTT
TRBJ1-6	-	-	TRBV30	CAWTLGQINSPLHF	TGTGCCTGGACCCTGGGGCAGATCAATTCACCCCTCCACTTT
TRBJ1-1	TRBD1	-	TRBV24-1	CATSEPGTGGEAFF	TGTGCCACCAGTGAACCCGGGACAGGGGGTGAAGCTTTCTTT
TRBJ1-5	-	-	TRBV19	CASSIPGILDQPQHF	TGTGCCAGTAGTATACCGGGGATTTTGGATCAGCCCCAGCATTTT
TRBJ2-2	-	-	TRBV6-1	CASIQRQLPGELFF	TGTGCCAGCATCCAACGACAGCTCCCCGGGGAGCTGTTTTTT
TRBJ2-1	-	few	TRBV12-3/TRBV12-4	CASTETGKSEQFF	TGTGCCAGCACCGAGACCGGGAAAAGTGAGCAGTTCTTC
TRBJ2-7	TRBD1	-	TRBV28	CASRGQGVYEQYF	TGTGCCAGCAGGGGCCAGGGGGTGTACGAGCAGTACTTC
TRBJ1-3	-	-	TRBV13	CASSRGNTIYF	TGTGCCAGCAGCCGTGGAAACACCATATATTTT
TRBJ1-2	-	-	TRBV24-1	CATWSLSDGYTF	TGTGCCACGTGGTCTCTATCGGATGGCTACACCTTC
TRBJ1-2	-	-	TRBV5-6	CASSLELGYTF	TGTGCCAGCAGCTTGGAGCTTGGCTACACCTTC
TRBJ1-1	TRBD1	-	TRBV7-3	CASSPEQGAWTEAFF	TGTGCCAGCAGCCCCGAACAGGGGGCTTGGACTGAAGCTTTCTTT
TRBJ2-3	-	-	TRBV2	CASSPDTQYF	TGTGCCAGCAGTCCGGATACGCAGTATTTT
TRBJ1-4	TRBD1	-	TRBV29-1	CSVEGLETGIEKLFF	TGCAGCGTTGAAGGGCTGGAGACAGGGATAGAAAAACTGTTTTTT
TRBJ1-4	-	-	TRBV28	CASSLAGGNEKLFF	TGTGCCAGCAGTTTGGCGGGGGGGAATGAAAAACTGTTTTTT
TRBJ2-7	-	-	TRBV12-3/TRBV12-4	CASIQGSGEQYF	TGTGCCAGCATTCAGGGGTCCGGCGAGCAGTACTTC
TRBJ2-1	-	-	TRBV4-1	CASSQDRSGSNEQFF	TGCGCCAGCAGCCAAGATCGGAGTGGGTCCAATGAGCAGTTCTTC